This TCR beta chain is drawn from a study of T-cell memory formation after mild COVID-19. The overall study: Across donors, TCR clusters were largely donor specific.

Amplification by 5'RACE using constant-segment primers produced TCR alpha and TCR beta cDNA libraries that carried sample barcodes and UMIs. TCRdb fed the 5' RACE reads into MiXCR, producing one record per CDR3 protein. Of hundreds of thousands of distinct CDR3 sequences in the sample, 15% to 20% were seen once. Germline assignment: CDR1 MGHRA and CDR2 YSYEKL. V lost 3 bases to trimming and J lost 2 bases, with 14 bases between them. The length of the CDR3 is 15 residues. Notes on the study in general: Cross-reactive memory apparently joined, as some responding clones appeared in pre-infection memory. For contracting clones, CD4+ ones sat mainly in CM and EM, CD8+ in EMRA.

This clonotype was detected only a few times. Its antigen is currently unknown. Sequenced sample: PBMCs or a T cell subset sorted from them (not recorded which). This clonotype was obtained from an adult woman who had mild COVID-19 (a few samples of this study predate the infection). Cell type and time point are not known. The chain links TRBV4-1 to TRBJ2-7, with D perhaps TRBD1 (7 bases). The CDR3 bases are TGCGCCAGCAGCCAGGGGGGACAGAATACCTACGAGCAGTACTTC. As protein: CASSQGGQNTYEQYF.